This is a list of T cell receptor beta chains from one sample in a study of OX40 agonist ivuxolimab in advanced cancers. Profiled with immunoSEQ multiplex PCR; TCRdb holds only in-frame clones, not every one. The repertoire holds about 46,000 clones, with 89% as singletons. The sample in question was CD4+ or CD8+ T cells sorted from blood, obtained in a trial of the OX40 agonist ivuxolimab. All receptors come from an adult with an advanced solid tumor such as melanoma, head and neck, liver or kidney cancer. Both conserved end residues are part of each CDR3. The D gene is left open where the match is weak. The size of a clone is reported for some rows only, either as once, few or many, or as a class for expanded clones.

18	TRBV27	TRBD1	TRBJ1-3	-	CASSLKGRGTDSGNTIYF	TGTGCCAGCAGTTTAAAGGGGAGGGGGACAGACTCTGGAAACACCATATATTTT
13	TRBV9	-	TRBJ2-5	-	CASSVDGQETQYF	TGTGCCAGCAGCGTAGACGGGCAAGAGACCCAGTACTTC
13	TRBV30	-	TRBJ1-1	-	CAWSAGGAAEAFF	TGTGCCTGGAGTGCTGGTGGAGCGGCTGAAGCTTTCTTT
13	TRBV2	-	TRBJ2-5	-	CASRRRHQETQYF	TGTGCCAGCAGGCGACGGCACCAAGAGACCCAGTACTTC
11	TRBV27	TRBD2	TRBJ2-3	-	CAIGIAGSQYF	TGTGCCATCGGTATAGCGGGGTCACAGTATTTT
15	TRBV7-3	TRBD1	TRBJ2-7	-	CASSYSGTGGWEQYF	TGTGCCAGCAGCTACTCCGGGACAGGGGGGTGGGAGCAGTACTTC
15	TRBV28	TRBD1	TRBJ1-5	-	CASSLGQGFRQPQHF	TGTGCCAGCAGTTTGGGACAGGGTTTCCGTCAGCCCCAGCATTTT
13	TRBV6-5	-	TRBJ1-1	-	CASRTGGSTEAFF	TGTGCCAGCAGAACGGGGGGAAGCACTGAAGCTTTCTTT
14	TRBV30	TRBD1	TRBJ2-5	once	CAWSAADRQETQYF	TGTGCCTGGAGTGCCGCGGACAGGCAAGAGACCCAGTACTTC
16	TRBV9	TRBD2	TRBJ2-7	-	CASSDSASGTTYEQYF	TGTGCCAGCAGCGATTCGGCTAGCGGGACGACCTACGAGCAGTACTTC
13	TRBV29-1	TRBD1	TRBJ2-7	-	CSVPGQGYHEQYF	TGCAGCGTCCCGGGACAGGGTTACCACGAGCAGTACTTC